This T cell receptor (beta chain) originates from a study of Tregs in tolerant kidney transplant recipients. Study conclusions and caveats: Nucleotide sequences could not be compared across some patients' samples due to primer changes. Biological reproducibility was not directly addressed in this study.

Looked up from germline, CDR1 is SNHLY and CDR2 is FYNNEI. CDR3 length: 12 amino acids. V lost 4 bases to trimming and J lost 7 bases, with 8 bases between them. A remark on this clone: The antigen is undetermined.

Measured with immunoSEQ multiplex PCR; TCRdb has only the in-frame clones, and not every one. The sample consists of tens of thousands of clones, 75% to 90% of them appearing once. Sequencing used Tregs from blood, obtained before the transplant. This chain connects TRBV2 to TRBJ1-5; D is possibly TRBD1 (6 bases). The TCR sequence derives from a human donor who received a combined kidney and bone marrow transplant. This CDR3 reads CASSGGGQPQHF. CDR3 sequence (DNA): TGTGCCAGCAGTGGGGGGGGCCAGCCCCAGCATTTT.